What follows are 24 T cell receptor beta chains derived from one specimen sequenced in a study of post-analysis software for immune sequencing data. Study-level findings and limits: Patients had higher frequencies than controls of roughly five TRBV segments, including TRBV5-6, TRBV5-1 and TRBV20-1.

Sequencing libraries made from TCR beta cDNA carried unique molecular identifiers. TCRdb processed the PCR reads anew with MiXCR; each CDR3 protein has one entry. The sample yields about 170,000 distinct CDR3 sequences, over 25% seen once. These receptors have no known antigen. Sequencing was performed on blood. The receptors originated from a girl aged 10-17 years with multiple sclerosis.

This clonotype has just a few counts. The V gene is TRBV2, the J gene TRBJ2-3; 9 bases are shared with TRBD2. The length of the CDR3 is 15 residues. Germline CDR1 SNHLY, CDR2 FYNNEI. The J segment lost 2 bases and the V segment lost 4 bases, leaving 4 bases of the junction unmatched. The CDR3 sequence is CASSAGLATTDTQYF. CDR3 DNA: TGTGCCAGCAGTGCGGGACTAGCTACCACAGATACGCAGTATTTT.

The table lists this clonotype with a few counts. This chain connects TRBV4-2 to TRBJ1-6; D is perhaps TRBD1 (6 bases). Trimming pared 0 bases from V and 9 bases from J, leaving 12 bases between. Germline-derived CDR1 and CDR2 are LGHNA and YNFKEQ. The CDR3 sequence is 15 residues long. The CDR3 coding sequence is TGTGCCAGCAGCCAAGACGTGGCAGGGGTTTCACCCCTCCACTTT. Protein product: CASSQDVAGVSPLHF.

The table lists this clonotype with many counts. CDR3 DNA sequence: TGTGCCAGCAGCTCAAGGACTAGCGGAAGAGCAGATACGCAGTATTTT. It codes for CASSSRTSGRADTQYF. This chain uses TRBV5-4 with TRBJ2-3, with 10 bases fitting TRBD2. V lost 3 bases and J lost 4; bases outside the gene matches: 8. CDR1 is SGHNT, CDR2 YYREEE, per germline (reference sequence). The CDR3 totals 16 residues.

The V call is TRBV5-1, the J call TRBJ2-7; D might be TRBD2 (5 bases). V was clipped by 5 bases and J by 1 base, with 13 bases between them. This CDR3 has 14 amino acids. Germline lookup yields CDR1 SGHRS and CDR2 YFSETQ. This chain's CDR3 is CASRRGPGSYEQYF. CDR3 coding DNA: TGCGCCAGCAGGCGAGGGCCTGGATCCTACGAGCAGTACTTC.

The table lists this clonotype with a few counts. The chain carries TRBV20-1 and TRBJ2-7, with a weak D call TRBD2 (5 bases). The ends were cut back, 0 bases at V and 2 bases at J, with 17 bases in the middle. Looked up from germline, CDR1 is DFQATT and CDR2 is SNEGSKA (reference sequence). The CDR3 consists of 16 residues. The CDR3 nucleotides read TGCAGTGCTAGAGATCTCGGCGAACGGCGGGCCTACGAGCAGTACTTC. This codes for CSARDLGERRAYEQYF.

This clonotype was observed a handful of times. The chain uses TRBV7-9 and TRBJ2-5, with 14 bases fitting TRBD2. The assigned J gene may be wrong: the sequence end matches TRBJ2-7 better. There are 17 residues in the CDR3. CDR1 is SEHNR and CDR2 is FQNEAQ in the germline V gene (reference sequence). CDR3 in DNA: TGTGCCAGCAGCTCAAGACTAGCGGGAGGGGAAACGGGCGAGCAGTACTTC. It is translated as CASSSRLAGGETGEQYF.

There are a few counts of this clonotype. The chain is built from TRBV6-2 or TRBV6-3 and TRBJ1-1; 7 positions match TRBD1. Unmatched junction bases numbered 4, after V lost 1 base and J lost 5 bases. This CDR3 contains 14 residues. The germline V gene encodes CDR1 MNHEY and CDR2 SVGEGT. The CDR3 coding sequence is TGTGCCAGCAGTTACTTCGCACAGGGGACTGAAGCTTTCTTT. Protein sequence: CASSYFAQGTEAFF.

A word on this clonotype: A much more abundant neighbour one base away suggests this may be a read error. DNA for the CDR3: TGCGCCAGCAGCTTGGGCTCCAGGGCGTACGTGCAGTACTTC. Protein: CASSLGSRAYVQYF. The rearrangement joins TRBV5-1 to TRBJ2-4; D might be TRBD1 (5 bases). Germline V CDR1 and CDR2: SGHRS, YFSETQ. Trimming pared 0 bases from V and 13 bases from J, leaving 17 bases between. The CDR3 extends over 14 amino acids.

This clonotype showed up many times. V usage is TRBV18 and J usage is TRBJ2-1; 11 bases agree with TRBD2. CDR1 and CDR2 (germline): KGHSH, LQKENI. The V gene end was trimmed by 5 bases and the J gene end by 2 bases; junction bases not matched to a gene: 8. This CDR3 has 17 amino acids. The CDR3 is CASSSGLADGTYNEQFF. The CDR3 coding sequence is TGTGCCAGCTCATCGGGACTAGCGGACGGTACCTACAATGAGCAGTTCTTC.

Note on this clonotype: Given a much more abundant clone one base away, this may be a read error. The V gene is TRBV29-1, the J gene TRBJ2-5; 9 nucleotides match TRBD2. CDR3 length: 15 residues. From germline, CDR1 is SQVTM and CDR2 ANQGSEA. V shed 7 bases and J 5 bases; nucleotides not matched to a gene: 14. The CDR3 region is CSAEGVSGRRETQYF. The CDR3 DNA reads as TGCAGCGCCGAGGGGGTTAGCGGGAGAAGGGAGACCCAGTACTTC.

The chain recombines TRBV20-1 with TRBJ2-7; 7 bases line up with TRBD2. Germline lookup yields CDR1 DFQATT and CDR2 SNEGSKA (reference sequence). This CDR3 is built from 14 residues. Trimming cost V 6 bases and J 1 base; bases outside gene matches: 9. The chain's CDR3 is CSAIPTSDSYEQYF. Written as DNA, the CDR3 is TGCAGTGCGATTCCTACTAGCGATTCCTACGAGCAGTACTTC.

The sample holds many counts of this clonotype. The chain recombines TRBV5-1 with TRBJ2-7, with unresolved D. The CDR3 contains 13 residues. The germline CDR1 and CDR2 sequences are SGHRS and YFSETQ. Trimming shortened V by 4 bases and J by 6 bases, and 14 bases separated the two germline ends. CDR3 sequence: CASSLDWIGEQYF. The CDR3 DNA sequence: TGCGCCAGCAGCCTAGACTGGATCGGCGAGCAGTACTTC.

The table lists this clonotype with many counts. The rearrangement joins TRBV10-3 to TRBJ1-2; D gene uncertain. The V end lost 4 bases, the J end lost 8 bases, and 17 bases lay between the germline ends. The germline CDR1 and CDR2 sequences are ENHRY and SYGVKD. The CDR3 has 14 residues. CDR3 in DNA: TGTGCCATCAGTGGGACCAGACGATTCAAGGGCTACACCTTC. This sequence encodes CAISGTRRFKGYTF.

This clonotype was detected a few times. The rearrangement links TRBV5-1 to TRBJ2-3; D might be TRBD2 (6 bases). This CDR3 has 15 residues. V was pared by 0 bases and J by 4 bases, with 12 bases between. Germline V gene data show CDR1 as SGHRS and CDR2 as YFSETQ. This CDR3 is CASSLESWGADTQYF. CDR3 in DNA: TGCGCCAGCAGCTTGGAGTCTTGGGGGGCAGATACGCAGTATTTT.

The J gene is TRBJ2-7, the V gene TRBV20-1; either TRBD1 or TRBD2 may supply D (6 bases each). V dropped 1 base and J dropped 2 bases, with 18 bases sitting between them. Germline V gives CDR1 DFQATT, CDR2 SNEGSKA (reference sequence). This CDR3 spans 16 amino acids. CDR3 nucleotides: TGCAGTGCTAGAGGCTGGGGGCGGGGCGAGACCTACGAGCAGTACTTC. Its translation is CSARGWGRGETYEQYF.

This clonotype was seen more than once but under ten times. J is TRBJ1-1 and V is TRBV2, with no clear D. Trimming left V 3 bases short and J 7 bases short, with 15 bases between. The length of the CDR3 is 14 residues. CDR1 SNHLY and CDR2 FYNNEI come from the germline V gene. The chain's CDR3 is CASSEAFPGGEAFF. The CDR3 DNA sequence: TGTGCCAGCAGTGAGGCGTTTCCGGGAGGTGAAGCTTTCTTT.

The chain links TRBV5-1 to TRBJ2-1, with 10 positions matching TRBD2. V lost 5 bases and J lost 3; bases outside the gene matches: 5. The CDR3 loop spans 15 amino acids. Germline CDR1 SGHRS, CDR2 YFSETQ. The DNA of the CDR3 is TGCGCCAGCAGATCTAGCGGGAGAGTCTACAATGAGCAGTTCTTC. It encodes CASRSSGRVYNEQFF.

This clonotype turned up a few times. This rearrangement joins TRBV20-1 to TRBJ1-2, with D perhaps TRBD1 (5 bases). The CDR3 length is 15 residues. V gave up 5 bases and J gave up 2 bases, with 18 bases separating them. Germline CDR1 is DFQATT and CDR2 is SNEGSKA (reference sequence). The CDR3 DNA reads as TGCAGTGCTCCGCTGGTAGGGACTCCAAACTATGGCTACACCTTC. Amino acid sequence: CSAPLVGTPNYGYTF.

At least ten counts were recorded for this clonotype. V is TRBV29-1 and J is TRBJ2-5, with D perhaps being TRBD1 or TRBD2 (5 bases each). Germline V gives CDR1 SQVTM, CDR2 ANQGSEA. V lost 3 bases to trimming and J lost 1 base, with 21 bases between them. CDR3 size: 17 residues. The CDR3 is CSVEEFVSSGGQETQYF. CDR3 nucleotide sequence: TGCAGCGTTGAGGAGTTTGTCTCGAGTGGGGGCCAAGAGACCCAGTACTTC. The full variable domain, its missing parts supplied by reference TRBV29-1 and TRBJ2-5, is SAVISQKPSRDICQRGTSLTIQCQVDSQVTMMFWYRQQPGQSLTLIATANQGSEATYESGFVIDKFPISRPNLTFSTLTVSNMSPEDSSIYLCSVEEFVSSGGQETQYFGPGTRLLVL.

Ten or more counts support this clonotype. The rearrangement uses TRBV12-3 or TRBV12-4 and TRBJ1-6; possibly TRBD1 for D (5 bases). Trimming shortened V by 5 bases and J by 2 bases, and 16 bases separated the two germline ends. CDR3 length equals 17 residues. The CDR3 is CASSPTGGYPYNSPLHF. CDR3 bases: TGTGCCAGCAGTCCGACGGGGGGGTACCCCTATAATTCACCCCTCCACTTT.

The chain joins TRBV10-3 to TRBJ1-1; D gene uncertain. V lost 3 bases, J lost 5 bases, and 7 bases lay in between. Germline assignment: CDR1 ENHRY and CDR2 SYGVKD. The CDR3 consists of 12 residues. CDR3 DNA sequence: TGTGCCATCAGTGACGCAGGTACTGAAGCTTTCTTT. It translates to CAISDAGTEAFF.

This sequence joins TRBV5-1 and TRBJ2-5, with D maybe TRBD2 (6 bases). The J call is doubtful: the DNA matches TRBJ2-7 better. Per the germline V gene, CDR1 is SGHRS and CDR2 is YFSETQ. The CDR3 is 15 residues long. Here the CDR3 reads CASCVGNPEGNEQYF. The CDR3 coding sequence is TGCGCCAGCTGCGTAGGTAACCCGGAGGGCAACGAGCAGTACTTC.

The gene calls are TRBV6-2 or TRBV6-3 and TRBJ2-3; 7 bases are a match to TRBD1. The CDR3 is 15 amino acids. The junction had 9 bases not matched to a gene; V was cut back by 6 bases and J by 3 bases. Germline CDR1 is MNHEY and CDR2 is SVGEGT. Written as DNA, the CDR3 is TGTGCCAGCAGCTACCTCGACAGGGTTACAGATACGCAGTATTTT. It yields the protein CASSYLDRVTDTQYF.

The V call is TRBV14, the J call TRBJ1-4; D perhaps matches TRBD1 (5 bases). Germline lookup yields CDR1 SGHDN and CDR2 FVKESK. CDR3 length: 12 amino acids. The V end was cut by 5 bases, the J end by 6 bases, with 7 bases between. The CDR3 region is CASSGADEKLFF. The CDR3 bases are TGTGCCAGCAGCGGGGCCGATGAAAAACTGTTTTTT.